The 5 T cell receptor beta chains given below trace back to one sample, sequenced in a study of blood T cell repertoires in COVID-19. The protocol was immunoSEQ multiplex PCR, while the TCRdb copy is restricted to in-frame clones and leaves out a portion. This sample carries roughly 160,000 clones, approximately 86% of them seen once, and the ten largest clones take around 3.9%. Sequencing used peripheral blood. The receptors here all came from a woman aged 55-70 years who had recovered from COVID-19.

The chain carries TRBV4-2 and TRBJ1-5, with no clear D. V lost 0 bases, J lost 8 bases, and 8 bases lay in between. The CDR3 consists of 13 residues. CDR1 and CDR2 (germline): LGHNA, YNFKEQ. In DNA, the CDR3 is TGTGCCAGCAGCCAAGATTCCGGTAAGCCCCAGCATTTT. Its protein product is CASSQDSGKPQHF.

Here the CDR3 DNA reads TGCGCCAGCAGCTTTAGCCCCGGGACTAGGGGGGATACGCAGTATTTT. Encoded protein: CASSFSPGTRGDTQYF. This chain uses TRBV5-1 with TRBJ2-3; 8 nucleotides align to TRBD2. The CDR3 consists of 16 residues. The junction had 11 bases not matched to a gene; V was cut back by 2 bases and J by 6 bases. Per the germline V gene, CDR1 is SGHRS and CDR2 is YFSETQ.

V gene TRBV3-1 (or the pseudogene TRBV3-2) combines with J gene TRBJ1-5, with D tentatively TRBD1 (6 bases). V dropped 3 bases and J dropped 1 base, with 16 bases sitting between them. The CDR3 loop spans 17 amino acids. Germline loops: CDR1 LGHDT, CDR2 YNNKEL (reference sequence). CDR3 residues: CASSHRNLQGSNQPQHF. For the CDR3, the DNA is TGTGCCAGCAGCCACCGTAATTTACAGGGAAGCAATCAGCCCCAGCATTTT.

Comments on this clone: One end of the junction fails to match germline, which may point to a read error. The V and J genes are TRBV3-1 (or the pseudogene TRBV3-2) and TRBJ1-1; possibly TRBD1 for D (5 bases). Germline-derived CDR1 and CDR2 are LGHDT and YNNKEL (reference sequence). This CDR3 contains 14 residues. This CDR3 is CARSGGEGRPEAFF. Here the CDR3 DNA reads TGTGCCCGCAGCGGGGGGGAGGGGAGACCTGAAGCTTTCTTT.

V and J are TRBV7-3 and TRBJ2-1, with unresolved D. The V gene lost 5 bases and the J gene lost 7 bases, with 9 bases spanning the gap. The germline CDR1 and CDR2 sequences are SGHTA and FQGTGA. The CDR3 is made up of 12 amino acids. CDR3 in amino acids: CASSVPGNEQFF. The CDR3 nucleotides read TGTGCCAGCAGCGTGCCCGGGAATGAGCAGTTCTTC.